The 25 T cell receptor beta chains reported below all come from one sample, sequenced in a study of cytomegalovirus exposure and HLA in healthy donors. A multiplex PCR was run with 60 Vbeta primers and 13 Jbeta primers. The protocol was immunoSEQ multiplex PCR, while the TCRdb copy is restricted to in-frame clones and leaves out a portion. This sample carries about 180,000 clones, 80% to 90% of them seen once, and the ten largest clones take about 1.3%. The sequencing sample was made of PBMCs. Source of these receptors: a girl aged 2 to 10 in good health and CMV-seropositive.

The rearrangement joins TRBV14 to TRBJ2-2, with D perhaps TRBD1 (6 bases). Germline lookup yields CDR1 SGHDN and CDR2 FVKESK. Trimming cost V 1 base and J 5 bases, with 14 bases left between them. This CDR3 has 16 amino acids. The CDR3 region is CASSQVGQIRTGELFF. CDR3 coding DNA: TGTGCCAGCAGCCAAGTCGGACAGATAAGGACCGGGGAGCTGTTTTTT.

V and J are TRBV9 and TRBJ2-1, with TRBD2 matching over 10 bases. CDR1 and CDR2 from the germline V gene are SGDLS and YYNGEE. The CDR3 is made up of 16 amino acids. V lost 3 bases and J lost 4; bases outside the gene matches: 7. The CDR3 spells CASSAVAGGGYNEQFF. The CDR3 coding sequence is TGTGCCAGCAGCGCTGTAGCGGGGGGCGGATACAATGAGCAGTTCTTC.

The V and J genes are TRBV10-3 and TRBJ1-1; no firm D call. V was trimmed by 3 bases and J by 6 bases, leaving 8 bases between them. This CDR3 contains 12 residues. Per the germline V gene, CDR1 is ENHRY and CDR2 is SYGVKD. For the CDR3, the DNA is TGTGCCATCAGTGACCGACTTGCTGAAGCTTTCTTT. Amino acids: CAISDRLAEAFF.

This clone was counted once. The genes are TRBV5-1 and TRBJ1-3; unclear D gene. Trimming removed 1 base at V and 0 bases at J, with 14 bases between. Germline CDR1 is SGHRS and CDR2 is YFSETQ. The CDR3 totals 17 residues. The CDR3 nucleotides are TGCGCCAGCAGCTTGCTCCATACGGGGAACTCTGGAAACACCATATATTTT. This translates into CASSLLHTGNSGNTIYF.

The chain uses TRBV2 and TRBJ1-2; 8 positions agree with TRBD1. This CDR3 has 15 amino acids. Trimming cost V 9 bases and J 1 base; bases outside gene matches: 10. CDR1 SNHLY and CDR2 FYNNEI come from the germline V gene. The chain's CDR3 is CASTWGQVVNYGYTF. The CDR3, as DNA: TGTGCCAGTACGTGGGGACAGGTGGTTAACTATGGCTACACCTTC.

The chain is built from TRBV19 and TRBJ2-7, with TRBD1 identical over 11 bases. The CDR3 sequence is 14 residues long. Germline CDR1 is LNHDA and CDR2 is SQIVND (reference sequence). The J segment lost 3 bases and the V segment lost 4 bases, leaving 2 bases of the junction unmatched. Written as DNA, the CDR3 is TGTGCCAGTAGTAGGGGACAGGGGGTCTACGAGCAGTACTTC. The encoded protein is CASSRGQGVYEQYF.

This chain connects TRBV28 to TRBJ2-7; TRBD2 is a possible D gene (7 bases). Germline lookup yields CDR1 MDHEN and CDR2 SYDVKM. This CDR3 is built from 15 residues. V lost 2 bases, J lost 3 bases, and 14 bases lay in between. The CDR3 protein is CASSLRGALGYEQYF. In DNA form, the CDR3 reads TGTGCCAGCAGTTTACGGGGGGCATTGGGCTACGAGCAGTACTTC.

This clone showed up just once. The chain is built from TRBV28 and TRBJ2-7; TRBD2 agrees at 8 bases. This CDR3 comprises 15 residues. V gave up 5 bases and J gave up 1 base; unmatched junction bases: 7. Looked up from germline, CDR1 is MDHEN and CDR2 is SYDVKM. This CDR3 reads CASSLPGGASYEQYF. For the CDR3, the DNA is TGTGCCAGCAGTCTTCCCGGGGGGGCTTCCTACGAGCAGTACTTC.

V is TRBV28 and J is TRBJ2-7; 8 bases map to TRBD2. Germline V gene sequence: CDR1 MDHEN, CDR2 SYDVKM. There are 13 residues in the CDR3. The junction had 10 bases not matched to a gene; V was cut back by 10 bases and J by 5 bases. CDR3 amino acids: CATKREIVDEQYF. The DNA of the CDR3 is TGTGCCACCAAGCGGGAGATTGTCGACGAGCAGTACTTC.

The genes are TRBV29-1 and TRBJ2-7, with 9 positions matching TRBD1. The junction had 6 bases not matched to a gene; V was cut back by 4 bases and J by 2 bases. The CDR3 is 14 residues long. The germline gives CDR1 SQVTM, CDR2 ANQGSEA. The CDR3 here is CSVAWTGEPYEQYF. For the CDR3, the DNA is TGCAGCGTTGCCTGGACAGGGGAACCCTACGAGCAGTACTTC.

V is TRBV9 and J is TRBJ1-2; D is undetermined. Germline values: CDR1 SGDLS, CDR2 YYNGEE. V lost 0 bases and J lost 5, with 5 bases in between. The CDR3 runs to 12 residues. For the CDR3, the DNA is TGTGCCAGCAGCGTAGTGGAGTATGGCTACACCTTC. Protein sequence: CASSVVEYGYTF.

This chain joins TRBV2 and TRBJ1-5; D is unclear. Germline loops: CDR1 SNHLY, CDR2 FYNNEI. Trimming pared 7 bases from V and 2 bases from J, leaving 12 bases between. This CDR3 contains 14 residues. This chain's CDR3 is CASKSLVGNQPQHF. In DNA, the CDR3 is TGTGCCAGCAAGTCCTTAGTCGGCAATCAGCCCCAGCATTTT.

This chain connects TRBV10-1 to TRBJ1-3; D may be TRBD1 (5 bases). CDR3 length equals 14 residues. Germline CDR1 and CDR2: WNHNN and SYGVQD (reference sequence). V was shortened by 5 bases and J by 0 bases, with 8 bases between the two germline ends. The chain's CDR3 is CASSPGRSGNTIYF. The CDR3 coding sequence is TGCGCCAGCAGTCCAGGGCGCTCTGGAAACACCATATATTTT.

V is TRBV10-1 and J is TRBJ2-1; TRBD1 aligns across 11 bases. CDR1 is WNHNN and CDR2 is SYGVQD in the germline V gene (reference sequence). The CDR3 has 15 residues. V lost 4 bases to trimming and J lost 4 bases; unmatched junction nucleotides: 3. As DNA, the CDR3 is TGCGCCAGCAGTGGGGGACAGGGGGTGTACAATGAGCAGTTCTTC. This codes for CASSGGQGVYNEQFF.

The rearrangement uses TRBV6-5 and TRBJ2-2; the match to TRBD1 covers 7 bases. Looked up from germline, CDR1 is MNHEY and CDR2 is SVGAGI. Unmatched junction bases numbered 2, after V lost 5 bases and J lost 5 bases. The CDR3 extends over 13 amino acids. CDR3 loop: CASSQDRTGELFF. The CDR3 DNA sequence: TGTGCCAGCAGTCAGGACAGGACCGGGGAGCTGTTTTTT.

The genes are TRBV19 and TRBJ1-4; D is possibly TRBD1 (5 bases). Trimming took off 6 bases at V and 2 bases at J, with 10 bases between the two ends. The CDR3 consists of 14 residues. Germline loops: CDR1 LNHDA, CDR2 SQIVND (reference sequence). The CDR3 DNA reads TGTGCCAGTAGATCCGGGGGGACTAATGAAAAACTGTTTTTT. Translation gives CASRSGGTNEKLFF.

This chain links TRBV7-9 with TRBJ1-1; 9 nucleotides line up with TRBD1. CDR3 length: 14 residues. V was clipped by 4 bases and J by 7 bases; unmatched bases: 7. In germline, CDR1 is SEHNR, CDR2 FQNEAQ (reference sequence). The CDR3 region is CASSYLGQGVEAFF. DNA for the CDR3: TGTGCCAGCAGCTATTTGGGACAGGGTGTTGAAGCTTTCTTT.

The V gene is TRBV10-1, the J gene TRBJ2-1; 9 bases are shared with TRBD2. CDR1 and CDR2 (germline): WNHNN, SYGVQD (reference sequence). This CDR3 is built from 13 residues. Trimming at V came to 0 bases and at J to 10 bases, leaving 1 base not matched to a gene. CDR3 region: CASSESLAGEQFF. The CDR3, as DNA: TGCGCCAGCAGTGAGTCGCTAGCGGGGGAGCAGTTCTTC.

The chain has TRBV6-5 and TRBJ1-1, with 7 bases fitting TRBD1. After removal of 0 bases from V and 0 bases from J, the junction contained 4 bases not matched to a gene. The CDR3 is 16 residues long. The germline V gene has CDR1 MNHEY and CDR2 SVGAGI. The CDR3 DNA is TGTGCCAGCAGTTACTCGCCCCAGGGGGTGAACACTGAAGCTTTCTTT. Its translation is CASSYSPQGVNTEAFF.

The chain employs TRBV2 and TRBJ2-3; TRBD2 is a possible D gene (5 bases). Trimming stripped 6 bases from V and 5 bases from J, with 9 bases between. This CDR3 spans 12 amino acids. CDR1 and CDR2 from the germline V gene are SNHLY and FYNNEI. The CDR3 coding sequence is TGTGCCAGCAGAGCACTAGGAGATACGCAGTATTTT. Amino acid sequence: CASRALGDTQYF.

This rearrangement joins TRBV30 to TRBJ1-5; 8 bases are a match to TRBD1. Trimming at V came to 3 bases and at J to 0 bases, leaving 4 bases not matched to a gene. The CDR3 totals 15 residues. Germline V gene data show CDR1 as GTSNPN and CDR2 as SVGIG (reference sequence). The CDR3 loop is CAWSQGARSNQPQHF. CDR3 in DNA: TGTGCCTGGAGCCAGGGGGCGCGTAGCAATCAGCCCCAGCATTTT.

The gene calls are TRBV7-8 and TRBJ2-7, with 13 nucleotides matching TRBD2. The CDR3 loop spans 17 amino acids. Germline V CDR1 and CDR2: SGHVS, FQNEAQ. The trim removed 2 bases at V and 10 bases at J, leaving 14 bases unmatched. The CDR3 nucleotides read TGTGCCAGCAGCTTAAGATCATCCCGAACTAGCGGGAGGGAACAGTACTTC. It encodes CASSLRSSRTSGREQYF.

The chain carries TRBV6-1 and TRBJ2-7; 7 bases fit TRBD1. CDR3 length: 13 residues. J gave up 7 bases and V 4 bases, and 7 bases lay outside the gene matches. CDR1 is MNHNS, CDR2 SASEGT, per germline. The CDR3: CASSADREREQYF. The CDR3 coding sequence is TGTGCCAGCAGTGCCGACAGGGAAAGGGAGCAGTACTTC.

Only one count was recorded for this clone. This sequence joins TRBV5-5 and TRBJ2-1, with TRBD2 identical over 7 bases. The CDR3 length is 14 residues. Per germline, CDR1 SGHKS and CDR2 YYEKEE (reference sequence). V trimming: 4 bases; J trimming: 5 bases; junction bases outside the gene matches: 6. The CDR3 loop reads CASSRSLADNEQFF. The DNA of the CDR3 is TGTGCCAGCAGCCGGTCTCTAGCGGACAATGAGCAGTTCTTC.

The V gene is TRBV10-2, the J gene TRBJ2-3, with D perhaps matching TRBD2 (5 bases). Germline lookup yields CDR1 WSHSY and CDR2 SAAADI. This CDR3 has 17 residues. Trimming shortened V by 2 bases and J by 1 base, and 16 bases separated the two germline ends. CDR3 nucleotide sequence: TGCGCCAGCAGTGAGCGGGGTTCTTATACTCGCACAGATACGCAGTATTTT. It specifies CASSERGSYTRTDTQYF.